The 20 T cell receptor beta chains below all came from one sample that was sequenced in a study of T-cell memory formation after mild COVID-19. TCRdb reprocessed the 5' RACE reads with MiXCR, giving one entry per CDR3 protein. Of 100,000 to 130,000 distinct CDR3 sequences in the sample, approximately 14% were seen once. The sample comprised PBMCs or a T cell subset sorted from them (not recorded which). The receptors were gathered from a man between 18 and 29 years old who had mild COVID-19 (a few samples of this study predate the infection). Cell type and time point are not known.

This clonotype was seen only a few times. The genes are TRBV9 and TRBJ1-4; D is undetermined. The CDR3 has 16 amino acids. Germline-derived CDR1 and CDR2 are SGDLS and YYNGEE. Trimming took 0 bases from V and 4 from J, leaving 13 bases between them. The chain's CDR3 is CASSVVPRESNEKLFF. CDR3 nucleotides: TGTGCCAGCAGCGTAGTTCCGAGAGAGAGTAATGAAAAACTGTTTTTT.

The chain combines TRBV28 with TRBJ2-1; 12 bases agree with TRBD1. Germline loops: CDR1 MDHEN, CDR2 SYDVKM. The CDR3 sequence is 16 residues long. The trim removed 4 bases at V and 6 bases at J, leaving 7 bases unmatched. CDR3 loop: CASSSRPGQGANEQFF. The CDR3 DNA follows: TGTGCCAGCAGTTCAAGACCGGGACAGGGGGCCAATGAGCAGTTCTTC.

The chain uses TRBV24-1 and TRBJ2-7, with 7 bases aligning to TRBD1. The CDR3 has 12 amino acids. CDR1 is KGHDR, CDR2 SFDVKD, per germline. The trim removed 8 bases at V and 2 bases at J, leaving 2 bases unmatched. The CDR3 loop reads CATNRGPYEQYV. DNA for the CDR3: TGTGCCACCAACAGGGGACCCTACGAGCAGTACGTC.

This rearrangement joins TRBV6-5 to TRBJ1-5; 8 bases agree with TRBD1. The CDR3 runs 15 residues. CDR1 MNHEY and CDR2 SVGAGI come from the germline V gene. The ends lost 5 bases at V and 4 bases at J; junction bases unmatched: 7. DNA of the CDR3: TGTGCCAGCAGTGCTAGACAGGGGTTAAATCAGCCCCAGCATTTT. The encoded protein is CASSARQGLNQPQHF.

The chain combines TRBV7-2 with TRBJ1-2, with D maybe TRBD1 (6 bases). Germline CDR1 and CDR2: SGHTA and FQGNSA. The CDR3 is made up of 14 amino acids. The V end lost 4 bases, the J end lost 3 bases, and 12 bases lay between the germline ends. The CDR3 region has the DNA TGTGCCAGCAGCTCCCCGGGGGGGCACTATGGCTACACCTTC. Its protein product is CASSSPGGHYGYTF.

This chain connects TRBV6-6 to TRBJ2-3; 8 bases align to TRBD2. Germline V gene data show CDR1 as MNHNY and CDR2 as SVGAGI (reference sequence). V dropped 7 bases and J dropped 1; count of bases not matched to a gene: 10. The CDR3 runs 16 residues. The CDR3 coding sequence is TGTGCCAGCACCAATACGGGAGGGATAGGCACAGATACGCAGTATTTT. Protein: CASTNTGGIGTDTQYF.

The V and J genes are TRBV4-3 and TRBJ1-2, with a possible D match to TRBD1 (5 bases). CDR3 length: 17 residues. In germline, CDR1 is LGHNA, CDR2 YSLEER. V was pared by 4 bases and J by 0 bases, with 18 bases between. CDR3 nucleotide sequence: TGCGCCAGCAGCCCCGACGGAGGGACCCAAACTAACTATGGCTACACCTTC. Protein product: CASSPDGGTQTNYGYTF.

V is TRBV4-1 and J is TRBJ2-7; perhaps TRBD2 as D (5 bases). The CDR3 is 15 amino acids. CDR1 and CDR2 from the germline V gene are MGHRA and YSYEKL. V was trimmed by 0 bases and J by 1 base, leaving 10 bases between them. The CDR3 DNA follows: TGCGCCAGCAGCCAAGATACTGGACTGTCCTACGAGCAGTACTTC. Translating it yields CASSQDTGLSYEQYF.

The chain carries TRBV4-1 and TRBJ2-7, with TRBD1 matching over 7 bases. Germline CDR1 is MGHRA and CDR2 is YSYEKL. V was clipped by 1 base and J by 3 bases; unmatched bases: 6. This CDR3 comprises 15 residues. CDR3: CASSQGRDSGYEQYF. CDR3 in DNA: TGCGCCAGCAGCCAAGGCCGGGACAGCGGCTACGAGCAGTACTTC.

This chain links TRBV3-1 with TRBJ2-5, with 9 bases fitting TRBD2. Germline V gives CDR1 LGHDT, CDR2 YNNKEL (reference sequence). V dropped 1 base and J dropped 4; count of bases not matched to a gene: 1. The CDR3 covers 14 residues. DNA of the CDR3: TGTGCCAGCAGCCAAGGGGGACTAGCAGAGACCCAGTACTTC. Translation: CASSQGGLAETQYF.

This clonotype has ten or more counts. The CDR3 reads CASSLQSSYEQYF. CDR3 DNA: TGTGCCAGCAGCTTACAGAGCTCCTACGAGCAGTACTTC. The chain is built from TRBV7-9 and TRBJ2-7; the D is unclear. The V end was cut by 2 bases, the J end by 0 bases, with 5 bases between. The CDR3 has 13 amino acids. Per germline, CDR1 SEHNR and CDR2 FQNEAQ (reference sequence).

The chain has TRBV12-3 or TRBV12-4 and TRBJ2-2; D not certain. The CDR3 has 14 amino acids. V gave up 3 bases and J gave up 1 base, with 6 bases separating them. The CDR3, as DNA: TGTGCCAGCAGTTTTAGCTGGAACACCGGGGAGCTGTTTTTT. It encodes CASSFSWNTGELFF.

The rearrangement links TRBV5-1 to TRBJ2-3; 12 positions agree with TRBD2. The CDR3 has 15 amino acids. Trimming removed 4 bases from V and 2 bases from J; junction bases left unmatched: 2. Germline V gene lookup returns CDR1 SGHRS and CDR2 YFSETQ. CDR3 loop: CASSTSGGSTDTQYF. The CDR3 DNA is TGCGCCAGCAGCACTAGCGGGGGGTCCACAGATACGCAGTATTTT.

The DNA of the CDR3 is TGTGCCAGCAGCTTAGCCTTGGGAAGCTCCTACAATGAGCAGTTCTTC. Translated, it gives CASSLALGSSYNEQFF. The chain combines TRBV7-8 with TRBJ2-1; D is ambiguous. The germline V gene has CDR1 SGHVS and CDR2 FQNEAQ. The CDR3 is 16 residues long. V lost 0 bases, J lost 0 bases, and 9 bases lay in between.

This clonotype was seen a handful of times. The V call is TRBV12-3 or TRBV12-4, the J call TRBJ1-1; 7 bases fit TRBD1. The CDR3 is 12 residues long. With 6 bases clipped from V and 4 bases from J, the junction kept 2 bases outside the gene matches. The DNA of the CDR3 is TGTGCCAGCAGCAGGGGGAGCACTGAAGCTTTCTTT. Its translation: CASSRGSTEAFF.

This clonotype was detected only a few times. The chain carries TRBV4-1 and TRBJ2-1; D uncertain. V lost 3 bases and J lost 6, with 9 bases in between. The germline CDR1 and CDR2 sequences are MGHRA and YSYEKL. The CDR3 is made up of 13 amino acids. The CDR3 nucleotides read TGCGCCAGCAGCCAGGATCGCGTCAATGAGCAGTTCTTC. Its translation is CASSQDRVNEQFF.

The sample holds many counts of this clonotype. The chain couples TRBV7-9 to TRBJ2-3; D possibly matches TRBD1 or TRBD2 (6 bases each). Deletions cut 1 base from V and 5 bases from J, with 22 bases between. Per germline, CDR1 SEHNR and CDR2 FQNEAQ (reference sequence). This CDR3 contains 18 residues. In DNA, the CDR3 is TGTGCCAGCAGCTTAGTCGGCTCTGATGGGGGGCTCCGAGATACGCAGTATTTT. Protein sequence: CASSLVGSDGGLRDTQYF.

The V and J genes are TRBV7-3 and TRBJ2-7, with 7 bases aligning to TRBD2. The V segment lost 4 bases and the J segment 3 bases; nucleotides outside the gene matches: 12. The CDR3 totals 16 residues. Germline-derived CDR1 and CDR2 are SGHTA and FQGTGA. The CDR3 coding sequence is TGTGCCAGCAGCTCGGGGAGGGTCGTCAACGTCTACGAGCAGTACGTC. Its translation is CASSSGRVVNVYEQYV.

This clonotype showed up just a few times. J is TRBJ1-2 and V is TRBV11-1; no definite D call. Germline assignment: CDR1 SGHAT and CDR2 FQDESV (reference sequence). This CDR3 contains 13 residues. The V end lost 3 bases, the J end lost 3 bases, and 8 bases lay between the germline ends. CDR3 region: CASSLAVDYGYTF. The CDR3 coding sequence is TGTGCCAGCAGCTTGGCTGTGGACTATGGCTACACCTTC.

This clonotype showed up many times. The J gene is TRBJ1-1, the V gene TRBV12-3 or TRBV12-4; D gene uncertain. The CDR3 length is 12 residues. V lost 5 bases to trimming and J lost 8 bases, with 12 bases between them. The CDR3 bases are TGTGCCAGCAGTGATACCAGGTCGGAAGCTTTCTTT. Amino acids: CASSDTRSEAFF.